This TCR beta chain was sequenced in a study of T cells expressing NK-cell markers (dated by TCRdb to about 2020). Study-level background: TCR beta-chain repertoires were profiled in sorted CD3+CD56+NKG2C+, CD3+CD56+NKG2C- and CD3+CD56-NKG2C+ T-cell subsets from fewer than 10 donors. Seven of the eight sequenced donors were HCMV-seropositive and one was HCMV-seronegative. All eight donors whose samples were sequenced were randomly selected healthy volunteers, three of them men and five women. Libraries were sequenced as 2 x 150 bp reads on Illumina HiSeq 2000/2500, MiSeq or NextSeq.

For sequencing, an Illumina HiSeq 2000 was employed. TCR beta cDNA libraries were prepared using 5'RACE template switching, which introduced a universal primer site and unique molecular identifiers. Synthesis of cDNA was primed from the TCR beta constant segment and was followed by two consecutive PCR amplification steps. From the authors' description of their analysis: Reads were demultiplexed and grouped by UMI with MIGEC, and clonotypes were assembled and quantified with MiTCR. To exclude erroneous sequences, only TCR cDNA sequences supported by at least two reads were retained. The tcR package was used for downstream repertoire analysis, and clonotypes were matched between fractions using CDR3 nucleotide sequence together with V segment. VDJmatch was used to annotate antigen specificity against VDJdb, with one amino acid substitution in CDR3 permitted. TCRdb reprocessed the reads, reporting each CDR3 protein sequence once and no DNA. For this entry, the V and J calls and clone size follow TCRdb and not the study's own pipeline. The table for this sample shows about 170,000 distinct CDR3 sequences. The leading ten clones occupy around 21% of the sample.

Spanning cysteine to phenylalanine, the CDR3 consists of 15 amino acids. The protein alone is recorded here. Via the germline V gene, CDR1 is MDHEN and CDR2 SYDVKM. Broad study findings and their caveats: In more than 5 donors, the dominant CD3+CD56+NKG2C+ clonotypes were found to rank among the top 10 CD8+ clonotypes and to make up 1.0-7.0% of CD8+ T cells. Whether the expanded NKG2C-expressing T cell clones were specific for HCMV antigens remained unclear. Those dominant clonotypes were again the most abundant among CD3+CD56-NKG2C+ cells in a few donors, at about 25-65%.

Points on this clonotype: Its antigen has not been determined.

HCMV serostatus was determined by detecting HCMV-specific IgG in serum with a commercial ELISA kit. Ficoll density gradient centrifugation was used to isolate peripheral blood mononuclear cells from blood. This clonotype was sampled from a man aged 18 to 69 in good health. The sample consisted of blood T cells: a sorted CD56 or NKG2C T cell subset, CD4+ or CD8+ T cells, or bulk PBMC T cells (not recorded which). The V and J segments used are TRBV28 and TRBJ2-7. CDR3 sequence: CASSSGPPDPYEQYF.